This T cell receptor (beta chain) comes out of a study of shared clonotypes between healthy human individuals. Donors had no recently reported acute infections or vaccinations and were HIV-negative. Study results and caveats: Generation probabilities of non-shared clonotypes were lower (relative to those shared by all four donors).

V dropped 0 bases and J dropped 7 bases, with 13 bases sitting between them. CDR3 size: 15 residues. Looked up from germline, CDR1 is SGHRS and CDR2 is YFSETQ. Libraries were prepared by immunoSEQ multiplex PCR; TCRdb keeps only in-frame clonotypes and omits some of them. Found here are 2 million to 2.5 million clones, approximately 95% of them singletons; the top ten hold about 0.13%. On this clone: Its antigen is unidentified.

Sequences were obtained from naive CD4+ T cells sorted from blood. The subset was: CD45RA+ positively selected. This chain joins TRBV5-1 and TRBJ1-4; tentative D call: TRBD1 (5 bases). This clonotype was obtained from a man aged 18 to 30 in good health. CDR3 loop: CASSLGPAGSEKLFF. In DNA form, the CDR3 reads TGCGCCAGCAGCTTGGGACCCGCAGGGTCTGAAAAACTGTTTTTT.